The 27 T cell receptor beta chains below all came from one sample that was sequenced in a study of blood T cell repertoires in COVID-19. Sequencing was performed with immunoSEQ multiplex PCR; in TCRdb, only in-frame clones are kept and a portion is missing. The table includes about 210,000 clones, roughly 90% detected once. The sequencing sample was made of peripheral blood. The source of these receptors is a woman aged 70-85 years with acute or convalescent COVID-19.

CDR3 sequence reads: CASSVDGYSGANVLTF. The DNA for the CDR3 is TGCGCCAGCAGCGTGGACGGGTACTCCGGGGCCAACGTCCTGACTTTC. This rearrangement joins TRBV5-1 to TRBJ2-6, with D hard to call. V was shortened by 4 bases and J by 4 bases, with 15 bases between the two germline ends. Germline values: CDR1 SGHRS, CDR2 YFSETQ. There are 16 residues in the CDR3.

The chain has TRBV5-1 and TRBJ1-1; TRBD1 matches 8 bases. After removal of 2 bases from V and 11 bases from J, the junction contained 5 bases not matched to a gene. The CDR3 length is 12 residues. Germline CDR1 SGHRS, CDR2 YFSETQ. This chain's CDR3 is CASSFGQGSAFF. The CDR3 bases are TGCGCCAGCAGCTTCGGACAGGGTAGTGCTTTCTTT.

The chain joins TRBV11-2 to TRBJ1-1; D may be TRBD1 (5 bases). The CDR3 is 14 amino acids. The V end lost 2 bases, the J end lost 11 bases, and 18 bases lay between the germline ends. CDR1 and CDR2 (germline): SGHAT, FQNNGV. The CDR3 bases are TGTGCCAGCAGCTTATCTGTCGGGGGGTTGTTTGCTTTCTTT. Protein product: CASSLSVGGLFAFF.

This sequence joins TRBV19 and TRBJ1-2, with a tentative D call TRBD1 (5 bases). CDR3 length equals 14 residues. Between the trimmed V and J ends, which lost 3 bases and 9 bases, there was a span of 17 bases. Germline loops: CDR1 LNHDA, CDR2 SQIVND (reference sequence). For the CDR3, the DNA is TGTGCCAGTAGTATCCCAGGGAGGGATAGTCGCTACACCTTC. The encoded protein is CASSIPGRDSRYTF.

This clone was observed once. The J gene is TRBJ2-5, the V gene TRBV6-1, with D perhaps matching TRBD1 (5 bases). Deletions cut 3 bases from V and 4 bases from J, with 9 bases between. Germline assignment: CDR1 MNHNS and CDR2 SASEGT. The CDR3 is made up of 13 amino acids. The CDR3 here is CASSDRVLETQYF. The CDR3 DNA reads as TGTGCCAGCAGTGACAGGGTTTTAGAGACCCAGTACTTC.

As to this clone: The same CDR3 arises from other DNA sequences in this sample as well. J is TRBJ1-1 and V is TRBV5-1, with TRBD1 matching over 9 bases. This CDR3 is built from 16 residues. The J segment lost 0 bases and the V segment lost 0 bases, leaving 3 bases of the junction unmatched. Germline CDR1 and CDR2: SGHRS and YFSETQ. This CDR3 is CASSLGTGVMNTEAFF. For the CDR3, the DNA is TGCGCCAGCAGCTTGGGGACAGGGGTTATGAACACTGAAGCTTTCTTT.

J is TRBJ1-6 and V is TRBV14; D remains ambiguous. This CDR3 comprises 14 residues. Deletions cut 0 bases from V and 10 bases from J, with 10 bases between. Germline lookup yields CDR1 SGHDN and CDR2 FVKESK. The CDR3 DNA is TGTGCCAGCAGCCAAGAGGCGGGATCCTCACCCCTCCACTTT. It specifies CASSQEAGSSPLHF.

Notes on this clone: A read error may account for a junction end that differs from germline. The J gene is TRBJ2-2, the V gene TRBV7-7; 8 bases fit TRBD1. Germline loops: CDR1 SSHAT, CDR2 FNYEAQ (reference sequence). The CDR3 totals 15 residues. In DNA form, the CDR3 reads TGTGCTAGCAGCCTGGGACAGGCTGGGACCGGGGAGCTGTTTTTT. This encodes CASSLGQAGTGELFF.

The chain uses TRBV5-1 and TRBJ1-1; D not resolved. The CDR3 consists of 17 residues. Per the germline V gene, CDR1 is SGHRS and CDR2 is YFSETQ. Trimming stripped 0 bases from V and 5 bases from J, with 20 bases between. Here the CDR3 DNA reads TGCGCCAGCAGCTTGGAGGTGGAACAGTTCGAGGGAACTGAAGCTTTCTTT. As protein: CASSLEVEQFEGTEAFF.

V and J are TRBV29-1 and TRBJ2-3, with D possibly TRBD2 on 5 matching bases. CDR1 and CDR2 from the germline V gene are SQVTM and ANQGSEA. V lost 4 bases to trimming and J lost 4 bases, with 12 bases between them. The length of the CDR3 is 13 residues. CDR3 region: CSVGSEGADTQYF. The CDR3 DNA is TGCAGCGTTGGGTCCGAGGGAGCAGATACGCAGTATTTT.

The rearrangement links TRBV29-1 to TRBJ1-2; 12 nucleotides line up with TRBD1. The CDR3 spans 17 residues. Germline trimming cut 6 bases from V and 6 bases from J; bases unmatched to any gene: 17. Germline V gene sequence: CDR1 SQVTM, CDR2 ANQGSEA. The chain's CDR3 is CSVSLGTGGPGGHGYTF. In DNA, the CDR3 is TGCAGCGTCAGCCTCGGGACAGGGGGCCCTGGGGGACATGGCTACACCTTC.

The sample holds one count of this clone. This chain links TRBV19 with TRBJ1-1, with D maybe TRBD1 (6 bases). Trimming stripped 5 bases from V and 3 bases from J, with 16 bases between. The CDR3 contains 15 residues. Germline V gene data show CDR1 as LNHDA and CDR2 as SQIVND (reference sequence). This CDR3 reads CASSPQDSHHTEAFF. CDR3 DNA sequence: TGTGCCAGTAGTCCCCAGGACAGCCACCACACTGAAGCTTTCTTT.

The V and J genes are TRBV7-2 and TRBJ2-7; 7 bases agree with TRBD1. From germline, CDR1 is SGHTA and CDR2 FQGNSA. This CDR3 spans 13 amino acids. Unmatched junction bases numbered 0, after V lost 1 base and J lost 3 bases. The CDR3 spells CASSLGTGYEQYF. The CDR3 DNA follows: TGTGCCAGCAGCTTAGGGACAGGCTACGAGCAGTACTTC.

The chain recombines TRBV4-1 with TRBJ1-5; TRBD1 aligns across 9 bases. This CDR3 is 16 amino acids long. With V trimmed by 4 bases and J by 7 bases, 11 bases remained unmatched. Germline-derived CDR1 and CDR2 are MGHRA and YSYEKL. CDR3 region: CASSREVTGGYQPQHF. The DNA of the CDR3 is TGCGCCAGCAGCCGGGAGGTCACAGGGGGCTACCAGCCCCAGCATTTT.

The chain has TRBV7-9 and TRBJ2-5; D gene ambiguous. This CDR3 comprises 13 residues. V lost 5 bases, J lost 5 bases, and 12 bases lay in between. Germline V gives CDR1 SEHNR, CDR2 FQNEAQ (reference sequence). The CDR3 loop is CASSPTRTETQYF. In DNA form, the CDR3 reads TGTGCCAGCAGCCCCACGAGAACGGAGACCCAGTACTTC.

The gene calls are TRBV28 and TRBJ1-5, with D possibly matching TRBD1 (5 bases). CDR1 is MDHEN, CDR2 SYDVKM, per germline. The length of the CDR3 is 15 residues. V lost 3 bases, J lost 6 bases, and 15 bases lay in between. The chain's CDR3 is CASSFGGPGGQPQHF. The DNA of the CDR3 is TGTGCCAGCAGTTTCGGCGGGCCGGGGGGTCAGCCCCAGCATTTT.

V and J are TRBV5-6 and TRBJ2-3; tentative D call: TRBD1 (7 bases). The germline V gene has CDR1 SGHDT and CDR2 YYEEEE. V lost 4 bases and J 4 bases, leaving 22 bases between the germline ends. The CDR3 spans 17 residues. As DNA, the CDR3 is TGTGCCAGCAGCAACCCACTAGGGGCAGGGGGGTCAGATACGCAGTATTTT. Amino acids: CASSNPLGAGGSDTQYF.

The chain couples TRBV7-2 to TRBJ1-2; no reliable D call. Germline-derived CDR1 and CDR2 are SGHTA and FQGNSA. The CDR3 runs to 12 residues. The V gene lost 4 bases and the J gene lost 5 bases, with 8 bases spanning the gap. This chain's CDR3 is CASSYAPYGYTF. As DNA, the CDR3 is TGTGCCAGCAGCTACGCGCCGTATGGCTACACCTTC.

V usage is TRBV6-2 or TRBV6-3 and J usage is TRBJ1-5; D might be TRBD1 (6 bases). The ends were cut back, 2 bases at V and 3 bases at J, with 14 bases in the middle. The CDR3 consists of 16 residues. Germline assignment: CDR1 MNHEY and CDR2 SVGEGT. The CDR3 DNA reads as TGTGCCAGCAGTTACGGGTGGCAGGGGTACAATCAGCCCCAGCATTTT. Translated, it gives CASSYGWQGYNQPQHF.

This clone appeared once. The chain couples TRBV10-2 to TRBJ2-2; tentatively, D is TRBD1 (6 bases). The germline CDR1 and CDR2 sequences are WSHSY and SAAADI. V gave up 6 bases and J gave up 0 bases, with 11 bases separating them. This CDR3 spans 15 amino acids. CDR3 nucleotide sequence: TGCGCCAGCAGACGGGACAACCCGAACACCGGGGAGCTGTTTTTT. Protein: CASRRDNPNTGELFF.

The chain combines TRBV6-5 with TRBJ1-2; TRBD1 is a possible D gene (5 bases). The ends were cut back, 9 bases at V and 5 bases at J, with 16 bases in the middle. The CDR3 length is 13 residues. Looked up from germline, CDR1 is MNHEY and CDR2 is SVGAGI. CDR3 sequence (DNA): TGTGCCAGTCGGGGGACCGGGCTGTATGGCTACACCTTC. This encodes CASRGTGLYGYTF.

As DNA, the CDR3 is TGTGCCAGCAGTTTATCGGCAGGGTATAATCAGCCCCAGCATTTT. This codes for CASSLSAGYNQPQHF. V gene TRBV28 combines with J gene TRBJ1-5; tentatively, D is TRBD1 (5 bases). CDR1 and CDR2 from the germline V gene are MDHEN and SYDVKM. Trimming cost V 1 base and J 4 bases, with 11 bases left between them. The CDR3 length is 15 residues.

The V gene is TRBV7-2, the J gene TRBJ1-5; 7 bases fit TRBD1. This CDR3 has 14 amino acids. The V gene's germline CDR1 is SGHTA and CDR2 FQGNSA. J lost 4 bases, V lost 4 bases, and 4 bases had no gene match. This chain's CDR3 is CASSSGQPNQPQHF. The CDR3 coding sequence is TGTGCCAGCAGCTCGGGACAGCCTAATCAGCCCCAGCATTTT.

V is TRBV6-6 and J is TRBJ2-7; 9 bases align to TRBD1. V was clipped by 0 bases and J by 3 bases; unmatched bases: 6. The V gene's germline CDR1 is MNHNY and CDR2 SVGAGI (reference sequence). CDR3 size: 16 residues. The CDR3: CASSYSPGTGNYEQYF. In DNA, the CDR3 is TGTGCCAGCAGTTACTCACCCGGGACAGGGAACTACGAGCAGTACTTC.

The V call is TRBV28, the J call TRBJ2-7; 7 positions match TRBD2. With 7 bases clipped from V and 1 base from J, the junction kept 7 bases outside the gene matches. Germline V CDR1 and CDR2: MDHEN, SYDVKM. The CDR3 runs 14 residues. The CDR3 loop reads CASTPGLPSYEQYF. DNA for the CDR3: TGTGCCAGCACCCCGGGACTACCTTCCTACGAGCAGTACTTC.

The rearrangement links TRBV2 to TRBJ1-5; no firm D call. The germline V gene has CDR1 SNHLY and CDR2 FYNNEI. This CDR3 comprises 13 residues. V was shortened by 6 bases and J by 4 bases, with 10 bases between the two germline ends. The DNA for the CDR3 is TGTGCCAGCAGCCCTCCAGCGAATCAGCCCCAGCATTTT. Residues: CASSPPANQPQHF.

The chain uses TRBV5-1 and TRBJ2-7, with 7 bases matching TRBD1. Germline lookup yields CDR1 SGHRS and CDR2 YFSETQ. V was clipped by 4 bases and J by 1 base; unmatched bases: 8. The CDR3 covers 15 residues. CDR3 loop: CASSREGQNSYEQYF. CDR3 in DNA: TGCGCCAGCAGCCGAGAGGGACAGAATTCCTACGAGCAGTACTTC.